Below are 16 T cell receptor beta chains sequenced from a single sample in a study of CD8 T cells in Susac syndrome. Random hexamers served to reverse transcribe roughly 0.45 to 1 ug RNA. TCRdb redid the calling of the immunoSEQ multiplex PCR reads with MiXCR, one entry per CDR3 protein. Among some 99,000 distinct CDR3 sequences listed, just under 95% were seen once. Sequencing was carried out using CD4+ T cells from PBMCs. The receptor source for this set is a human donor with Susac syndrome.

CDR3 nucleotides: TGCGCCAGCAGCTTGGAACTCTCCTATAATTCACCCCTCCACTTT. It yields the protein CASSLELSYNSPLHF. The V call is TRBV5-1, the J call TRBJ1-6; D is undetermined. CDR3 length: 15 amino acids. Germline V CDR1 and CDR2: SGHRS, YFSETQ. V dropped 0 bases and J dropped 0 bases, with 4 bases sitting between them.

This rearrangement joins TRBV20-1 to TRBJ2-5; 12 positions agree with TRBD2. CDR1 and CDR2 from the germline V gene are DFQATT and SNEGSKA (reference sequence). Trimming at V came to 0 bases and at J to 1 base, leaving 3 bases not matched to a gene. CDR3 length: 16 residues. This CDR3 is CSARDPGLAGQETQYF. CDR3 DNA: TGCAGTGCTAGAGATCCGGGACTAGCGGGCCAAGAGACCCAGTACTTC.

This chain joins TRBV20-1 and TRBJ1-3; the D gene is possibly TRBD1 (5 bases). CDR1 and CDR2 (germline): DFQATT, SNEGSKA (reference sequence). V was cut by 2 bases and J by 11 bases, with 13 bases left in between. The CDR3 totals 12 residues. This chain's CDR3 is CSARFTGPPIYF. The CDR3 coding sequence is TGCAGTGCTAGATTCACGGGGCCGCCCATATATTTT.

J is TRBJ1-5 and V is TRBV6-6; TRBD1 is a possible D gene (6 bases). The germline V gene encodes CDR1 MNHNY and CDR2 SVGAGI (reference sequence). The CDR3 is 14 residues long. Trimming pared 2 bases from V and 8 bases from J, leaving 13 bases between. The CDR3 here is CASSYEGGSEPQHF. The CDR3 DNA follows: TGTGCCAGCAGTTACGAAGGGGGGTCCGAGCCCCAGCATTTT.

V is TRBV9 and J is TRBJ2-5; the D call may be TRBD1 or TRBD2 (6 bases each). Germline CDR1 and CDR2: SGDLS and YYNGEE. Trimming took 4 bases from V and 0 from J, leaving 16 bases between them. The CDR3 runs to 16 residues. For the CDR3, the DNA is TGTGCCAGCAGCCCTCCCCCCGGGGGCCACCAAGAGACCCAGTACTTC. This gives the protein CASSPPPGGHQETQYF.

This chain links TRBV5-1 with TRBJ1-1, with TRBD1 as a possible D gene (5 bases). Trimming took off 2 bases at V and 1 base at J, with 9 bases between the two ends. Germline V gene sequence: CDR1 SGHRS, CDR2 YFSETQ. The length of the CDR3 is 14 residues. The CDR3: CASSFTGQNTEAFF. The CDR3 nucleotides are TGCGCCAGCAGCTTTACCGGACAGAACACTGAAGCTTTCTTT.

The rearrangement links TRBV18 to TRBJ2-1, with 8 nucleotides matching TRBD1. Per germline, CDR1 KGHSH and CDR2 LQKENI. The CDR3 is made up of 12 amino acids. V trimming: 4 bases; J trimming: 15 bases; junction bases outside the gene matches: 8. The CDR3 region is CASSQMDRETFF. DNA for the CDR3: TGTGCCAGCTCACAGATGGACAGGGAGACGTTCTTC.

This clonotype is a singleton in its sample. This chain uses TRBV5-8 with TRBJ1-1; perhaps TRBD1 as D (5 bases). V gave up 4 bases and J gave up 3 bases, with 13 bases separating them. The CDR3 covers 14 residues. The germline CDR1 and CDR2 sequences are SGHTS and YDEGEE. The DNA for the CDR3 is TGTGCCAGCAGCCTCGGGGTGGGGGACACTGAAGCTTTCTTT. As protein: CASSLGVGDTEAFF.

DNA of the CDR3: TGTGCCAGCAGTTATGTGGAGCCTCACCTTGGGGCCAACGTCCTGACTTTC. The encoded protein is CASSYVEPHLGANVLTF. The chain uses TRBV6-5 and TRBJ2-6; D remains ambiguous. The CDR3 is 17 amino acids. The V gene lost 3 bases and the J gene lost 3 bases, with 15 bases spanning the gap. Germline V gives CDR1 MNHEY, CDR2 SVGAGI.

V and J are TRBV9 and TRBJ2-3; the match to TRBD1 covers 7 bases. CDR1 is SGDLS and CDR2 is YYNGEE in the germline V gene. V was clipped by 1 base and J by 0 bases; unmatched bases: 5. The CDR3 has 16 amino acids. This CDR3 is CASSVSGGQSTDTQYF. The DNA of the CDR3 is TGTGCCAGCAGCGTATCAGGGGGACAAAGCACAGATACGCAGTATTTT. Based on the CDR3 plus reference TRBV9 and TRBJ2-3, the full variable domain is DSGVTQTPKHLITATGQRVTLRCSPRSGDLSVYWYQQSLDQGLQFLIQYYNGEERAKGNILERFSAQQFPDLHSELNLSSLELGDSALYFCASSVSGGQSTDTQYFGPGTRLTVL.

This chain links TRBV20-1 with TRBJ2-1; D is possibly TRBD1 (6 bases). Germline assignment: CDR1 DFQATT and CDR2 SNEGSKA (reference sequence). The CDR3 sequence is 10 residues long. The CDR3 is CRVGGGEQFF. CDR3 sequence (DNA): TGCAGGGTTGGTGGGGGCGAGCAGTTCTTC.

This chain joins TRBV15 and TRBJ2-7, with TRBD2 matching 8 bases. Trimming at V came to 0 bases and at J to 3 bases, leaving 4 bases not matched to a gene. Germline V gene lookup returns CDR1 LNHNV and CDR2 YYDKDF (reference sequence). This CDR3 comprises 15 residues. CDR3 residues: CATSRDLAGDYEQYF. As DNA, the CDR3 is TGTGCCACCAGCAGAGATCTAGCGGGCGACTACGAGCAGTACTTC.

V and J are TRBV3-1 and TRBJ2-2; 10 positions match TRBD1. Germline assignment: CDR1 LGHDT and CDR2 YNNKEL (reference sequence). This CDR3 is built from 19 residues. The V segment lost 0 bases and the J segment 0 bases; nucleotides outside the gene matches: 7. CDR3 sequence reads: CASSQDRDRGGTNTGELFF. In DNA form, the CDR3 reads TGTGCCAGCAGCCAAGATAGGGACAGGGGTGGTACGAACACCGGGGAGCTGTTTTTT. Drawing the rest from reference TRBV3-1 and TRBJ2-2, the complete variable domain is DTAVSQTPKYLVTQMGNDKSIKCEQNLGHDTMYWYKQDSKKFLKIMFSYNNKELIINETVPNRFSPKSPDKAHLNLHINSLELGDSAVYFCASSQDRDRGGTNTGELFFGEGSRLTVL.

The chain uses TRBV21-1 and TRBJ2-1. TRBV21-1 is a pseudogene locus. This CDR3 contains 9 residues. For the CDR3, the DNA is TGTGCCAGCAGCGCGCAGCGAGTCTTC. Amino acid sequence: CASSAQRVF.

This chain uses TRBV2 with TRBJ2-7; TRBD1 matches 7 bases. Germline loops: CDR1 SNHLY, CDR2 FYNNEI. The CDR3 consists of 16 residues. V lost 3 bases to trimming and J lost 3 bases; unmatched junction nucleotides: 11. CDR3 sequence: CASSDLSGTDNYEQYF. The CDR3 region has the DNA TGTGCCAGCAGTGATCTATCAGGGACAGACAACTACGAGCAGTACTTC.

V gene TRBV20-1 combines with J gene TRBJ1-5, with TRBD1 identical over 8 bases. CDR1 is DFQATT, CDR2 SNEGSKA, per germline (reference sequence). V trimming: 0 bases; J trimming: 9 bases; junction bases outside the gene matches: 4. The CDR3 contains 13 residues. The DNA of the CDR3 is TGCAGTGCTAGAGATACAGGGGGTGCGCCCCAGCATTTT. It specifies CSARDTGGAPQHF.